This TCR beta chain was found in a study of cytomegalovirus exposure and HLA in healthy donors. V shed 1 base and J shed 10 bases, with 15 bases lying between them. The CDR3 sequence is 14 residues long. From germline, CDR1 is KGHSH and CDR2 LQKENI. This PCR relied on a set of 60 Vbeta primers and 13 Jbeta primers. The repertoire was sequenced with immunoSEQ multiplex PCR; TCRdb's copy has only in-frame clones and lacks some. The sample comprises about 94,000 clones, approximately 80% of which are singletons, and 10% to 13% rests with the top ten. The chain couples TRBV18 to TRBJ2-3, with D maybe TRBD2 (6 bases). This TCR came from a human donor in good health. The sample taken for sequencing was PBMCs. Written as DNA, the CDR3 is TGTGCCAGCTCACCACTCTGGGAGACTAGGGCGCAGTATTTT. Protein: CASSPLWETRAQYF. Full variable domain (outside the CDR3, taken from reference TRBV18 and TRBJ2-3): NAGVMQNPRHLVRRRGQEARLRCSPMKGHSHVYWYRQLPEEGLKFMVYLQKENIIDESGMPKERFSAEFPKEGPSILRIQQVVRGDSAAYFCASSPLWETRAQYFGPGTRLTVL.